This entry lists 10 T cell receptor beta chains sequenced from one sample in a study of T cell responses to AZD1222 COVID-19 vaccine. TCRdb keeps only in-frame clones here, not all; method: immunoSEQ multiplex PCR. The sample has about 160,000 clones; roughly 93% are singletons. The sample here was peripheral blood, taken on day 0 of AZD1222 vaccination. The receptors were sampled from an adult in good health.

V is TRBV18 and J is TRBJ2-2, with D perhaps matching TRBD1 (5 bases). The CDR3 covers 16 residues. Germline CDR1 and CDR2: KGHSH and LQKENI. Trimming pared 3 bases from V and 0 bases from J, leaving 11 bases between. CDR3 region: CASSPTGQANTGELFF. The CDR3 coding sequence is TGTGCCAGCTCACCCACAGGCCAGGCGAACACCGGGGAGCTGTTTTTT.

The V and J genes are TRBV18 and TRBJ1-6; 7 positions match TRBD1. Germline CDR1 reads KGHSH; CDR2 reads LQKENI. CDR3 size: 13 residues. The trim removed 2 bases at V and 17 bases at J, leaving 9 bases unmatched. For the CDR3, the DNA is TGTGCCAGCTCACCAGGAACAACAGGGGATTTCCACTTT. Protein: CASSPGTTGDFHF.

The chain couples TRBV6-5 to TRBJ1-6; D gene uncertain. The CDR3 consists of 13 residues. The V end lost 0 bases, the J end lost 12 bases, and 9 bases lay between the germline ends. Germline V gene data show CDR1 as MNHEY and CDR2 as SVGAGI. This CDR3 reads CASSYSRGIPLHF. The CDR3 bases are TGTGCCAGCAGTTACTCTCGGGGTATACCCCTCCACTTT.

The chain uses TRBV9 and TRBJ2-7; the match to TRBD1 covers 7 bases. The J segment lost 3 bases and the V segment lost 2 bases, leaving 11 bases of the junction unmatched. The CDR3 covers 16 residues. The germline V gene encodes CDR1 SGDLS and CDR2 YYNGEE. The CDR3 loop reads CASSVSSGTDVYEQYF. CDR3 in DNA: TGTGCCAGCAGCGTCTCATCCGGGACAGATGTCTACGAGCAGTACTTC.

The chain uses TRBV24-1 and TRBJ1-2; no clear D gene. The V and J ends lost 3 bases and 6 bases respectively, with 10 bases between them. The CDR3 consists of 13 residues. Per the germline V gene, CDR1 is KGHDR and CDR2 is SFDVKD. The CDR3, as DNA: TGTGCCACCAGTGATCACGTTCTGCATGGCTACACCTTC. The encoded protein is CATSDHVLHGYTF.

The sample holds a few counts of this clone. Other DNA sequences of this sample code for an identical CDR3. The chain uses TRBV13 and TRBJ2-7; D gene uncertain. The V end lost 0 bases, the J end lost 5 bases, and 8 bases lay between the germline ends. The CDR3 is 13 residues long. The germline V gene has CDR1 PRHDT and CDR2 FYEKMQ (reference sequence). The chain's CDR3 is CASSLGRGHEQYF. CDR3 sequence (DNA): TGTGCCAGCAGCTTAGGCCGCGGACACGAGCAGTACTTC.

The chain combines TRBV5-1 with TRBJ2-7, with D perhaps TRBD1 or TRBD2 (5 bases each). The germline V gene encodes CDR1 SGHRS and CDR2 YFSETQ. V was clipped by 3 bases and J by 6 bases, with 13 bases between them. CDR3 size: 13 residues. DNA of the CDR3: TGCGCCAGCAGCTGGTGGGGGATGAGCGAGCAGTACTTC. The encoded protein is CASSWWGMSEQYF.

This clone was observed a handful of times. This rearrangement joins TRBV19 to TRBJ1-1; weak D call: TRBD1 (6 bases). The CDR3 covers 13 residues. Germline values: CDR1 LNHDA, CDR2 SQIVND (reference sequence). The V end was cut by 7 bases, the J end by 3 bases, with 12 bases between. The CDR3 DNA is TGTGCCAGTATTGGGGCAGGGGACACTGAAGCTTTCTTT. This codes for CASIGAGDTEAFF.

The chain recombines TRBV30 with TRBJ1-1; 7 bases align to TRBD1. The CDR3 sequence is 11 residues long. Germline lookup yields CDR1 GTSNPN and CDR2 SVGIG (reference sequence). V gave up 1 base and J gave up 13 bases; unmatched junction bases: 6. The CDR3 bases are TGTGCCTGGAGTGGGACAGGTTTTGTTTTCTTT. Its protein is CAWSGTGFVFF.

The V gene is TRBV5-1, the J gene TRBJ2-3; TRBD2 matches at 7 bases. Trimming at V came to 0 bases and at J to 2 bases, leaving 6 bases not matched to a gene. CDR1 is SGHRS, CDR2 YFSETQ, per germline. The length of the CDR3 is 16 residues. In DNA form, the CDR3 reads TGCGCCAGCAGCTTGGCTAGCGGAGGATACACAGATACGCAGTATTTT. Its protein is CASSLASGGYTDTQYF.